A selection of T cell receptor beta chains follows, all from one sample in a study of blood T cell repertoires in COVID-19. Generated by immunoSEQ multiplex PCR, the TCRdb table keeps only in-frame clones and is missing some. The data show a few hundred thousand clones, with roughly 88% seen just once and around 2.9% held by the top ten. Material for sequencing was peripheral blood. These receptors were collected from a woman under 40 with active or convalescent COVID-19. Each CDR3 is given with its conserved first and last residue. The D gene is left open where the match is weak. Clone size is given for some rows only: seen once, a few or many times, or a class if the clone is expanded.

cdr3_aa: CASSQPTGNTGELFF
cdr3_nt: TGTGCCAGCAGCCAACCGACAGGGAACACCGGGGAGCTGTTTTTT
clone_size: few
j_call: TRBJ2-2
cdr3_length: 15
v_call: TRBV14
d_call: NA

cdr3_aa: CASSPTPGGTEAFF
cdr3_nt: TGTGCCAGCAGCCCCACTCCAGGGGGCACTGAAGCTTTCTTT
clone_size: NA
j_call: TRBJ1-1
cdr3_length: 14
v_call: TRBV7-3
d_call: TRBD1

cdr3_aa: CASSPSYGGAGEQFF
cdr3_nt: TGTGCCAGCAGCCCCTCGTATGGGGGGGCTGGTGAGCAGTTCTTC
clone_size: NA
j_call: TRBJ2-1
cdr3_length: 15
v_call: TRBV7-3
d_call: NA

cdr3_aa: CASSPVGHGVYGYTF
cdr3_nt: TGTGCCAGCAGCCCAGTAGGACACGGTGTCTATGGCTACACCTTC
clone_size: NA
j_call: TRBJ1-2
cdr3_length: 15
v_call: TRBV9
d_call: NA

cdr3_aa: CAWSLQSQMWSAEAFF
cdr3_nt: TGTGCCTGGAGTCTACAAAGCCAGATGTGGAGCGCTGAAGCTTTCTTT
clone_size: NA
j_call: TRBJ1-1
cdr3_length: 16
v_call: TRBV30
d_call: NA

cdr3_aa: CAWCYPPPGYNEQFF
cdr3_nt: TGTGCCTGGTGTTATCCTCCCCCAGGCTACAATGAGCAGTTCTTC
clone_size: NA
j_call: TRBJ2-1
cdr3_length: 15
v_call: TRBV30
d_call: NA

cdr3_aa: CASRGAGSNGYTF
cdr3_nt: TGTGCCAGCAGGGGGGCAGGGTCGAATGGCTACACCTTC
clone_size: NA
j_call: TRBJ1-2
cdr3_length: 13
v_call: TRBV2
d_call: NA

cdr3_aa: CASREGHGNEKLFF
cdr3_nt: TGTGCCAGCAGAGAAGGACACGGAAATGAAAAACTGTTTTTT
clone_size: NA
j_call: TRBJ1-4
cdr3_length: 14
v_call: TRBV6-1
d_call: NA

cdr3_aa: CASSLVSSGGPVTQYF
cdr3_nt: TGTGCCAGCAGCTTAGTGTCTAGCGGGGGGCCAGTGACCCAGTACTTC
clone_size: few
j_call: TRBJ2-5
cdr3_length: 16
v_call: TRBV7-6
d_call: TRBD2

cdr3_aa: CASSGAGFGLSNQPQHF
cdr3_nt: TGTGCCAGCAGTGGGGCAGGGTTTGGCCTAAGCAATCAGCCCCAGCATTTT
clone_size: NA
j_call: TRBJ1-5
cdr3_length: 17
v_call: TRBV25-1
d_call: NA